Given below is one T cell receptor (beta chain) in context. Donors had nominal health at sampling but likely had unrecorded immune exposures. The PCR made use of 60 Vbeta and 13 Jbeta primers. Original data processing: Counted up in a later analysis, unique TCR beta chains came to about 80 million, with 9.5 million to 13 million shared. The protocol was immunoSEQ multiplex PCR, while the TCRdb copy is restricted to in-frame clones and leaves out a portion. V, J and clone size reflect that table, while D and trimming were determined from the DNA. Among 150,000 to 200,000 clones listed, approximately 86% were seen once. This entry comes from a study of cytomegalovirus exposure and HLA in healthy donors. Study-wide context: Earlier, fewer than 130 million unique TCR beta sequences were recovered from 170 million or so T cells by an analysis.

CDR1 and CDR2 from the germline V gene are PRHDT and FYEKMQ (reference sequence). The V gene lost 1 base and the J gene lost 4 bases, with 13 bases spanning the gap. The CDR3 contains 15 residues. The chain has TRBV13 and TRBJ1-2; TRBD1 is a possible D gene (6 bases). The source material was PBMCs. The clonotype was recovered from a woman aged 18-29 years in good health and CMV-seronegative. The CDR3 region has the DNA TGTGCCAGCAGCTTAGACAGGGTAGGAGTCTATGGCTACACCTTC. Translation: CASSLDRVGVYGYTF.